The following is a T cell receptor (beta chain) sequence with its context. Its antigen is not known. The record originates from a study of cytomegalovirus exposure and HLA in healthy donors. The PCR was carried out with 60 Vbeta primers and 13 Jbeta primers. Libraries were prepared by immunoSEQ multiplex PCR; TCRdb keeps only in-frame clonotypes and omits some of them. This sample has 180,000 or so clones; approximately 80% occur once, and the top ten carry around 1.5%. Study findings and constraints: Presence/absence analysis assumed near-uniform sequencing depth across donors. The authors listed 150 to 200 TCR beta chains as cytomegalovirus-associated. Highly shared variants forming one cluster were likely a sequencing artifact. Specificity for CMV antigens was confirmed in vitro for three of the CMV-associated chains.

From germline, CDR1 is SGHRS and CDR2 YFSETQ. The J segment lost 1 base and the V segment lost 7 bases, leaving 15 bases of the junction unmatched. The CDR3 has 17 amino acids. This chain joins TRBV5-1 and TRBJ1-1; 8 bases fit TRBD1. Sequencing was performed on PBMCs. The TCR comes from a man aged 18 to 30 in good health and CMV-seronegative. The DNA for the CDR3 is TGCGCCAGCGCATTGGGGCAGGGGGCAATGGGGAACACTGAAGCTTTCTTT. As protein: CASALGQGAMGNTEAFF.